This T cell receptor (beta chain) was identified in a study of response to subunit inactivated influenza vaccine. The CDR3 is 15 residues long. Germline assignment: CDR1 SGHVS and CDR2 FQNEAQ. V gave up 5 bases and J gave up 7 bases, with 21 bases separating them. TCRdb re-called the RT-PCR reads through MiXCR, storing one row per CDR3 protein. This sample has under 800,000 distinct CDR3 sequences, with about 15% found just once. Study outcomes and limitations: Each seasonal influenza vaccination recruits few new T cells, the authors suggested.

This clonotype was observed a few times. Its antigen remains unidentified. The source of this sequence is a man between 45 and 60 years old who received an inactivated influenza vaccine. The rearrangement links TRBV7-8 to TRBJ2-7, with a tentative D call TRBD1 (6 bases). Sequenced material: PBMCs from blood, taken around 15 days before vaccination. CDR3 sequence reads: CASSQEGGFRGEQYF. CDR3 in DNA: TGTGCCAGCAGCCAAGAAGGGGGATTCCGAGGGGAGCAGTACTTC. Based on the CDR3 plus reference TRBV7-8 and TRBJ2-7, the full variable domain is GAGVSQSPRYKVAKRGQDVALRCDPISGHVSLFWYQQALGQGPEFLTYFQNEAQLDKSGLPSDRFFAERPEGSVSTLKIQRTQQEDSAVYLCASSQEGGFRGEQYFGPGTRLTVT.